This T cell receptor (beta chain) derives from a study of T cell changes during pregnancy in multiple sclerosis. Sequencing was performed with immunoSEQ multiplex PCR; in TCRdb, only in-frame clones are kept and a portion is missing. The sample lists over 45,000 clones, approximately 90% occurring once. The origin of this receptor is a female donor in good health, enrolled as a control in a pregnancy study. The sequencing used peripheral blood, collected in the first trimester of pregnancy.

CDR3 nucleotides: TGTGCCAGCAGCTTAGTGACAGGCTATGGCTACACCTTC. This gives the protein CASSLVTGYGYTF. J is TRBJ1-2 and V is TRBV7-9, with D tentatively TRBD1 (6 bases). Trimming pared 1 base from V and 4 bases from J, leaving 7 bases between. Germline CDR1 and CDR2: SEHNR and FQNEAQ (reference sequence). CDR3 length: 13 residues. The variable domain in full, with the rest retrieved from reference TRBV7-9 and TRBJ1-2, is DTGVSQNPRHKITKRGQNVTFRCDPISEHNRLYWYRQTLGQGPEFLTYFQNEAQLEKSRLLSDRFSAERPKGSFSTLEIQRTEQGDSAMYLCASSLVTGYGYTFGSGTRLTVV.